A single T cell receptor (beta chain) is shown here with its context. The data were produced by immunoSEQ multiplex PCR, yet TCRdb's version contains in-frame clones alone and is incomplete. Altogether around 110,000 clones are present, over 90% being singletons, with the ten largest covering roughly 2.5%. With 4 bases clipped from V and 6 bases from J, the junction kept 4 bases outside the gene matches. The CDR3 is 13 residues long. Germline lookup yields CDR1 MNHEY and CDR2 SVGEGT. The source of the sample is a study of control samples from healthy donors and cancer patients. This clonotype was obtained from a man aged 30 to 45 in good health. V and J are TRBV6-2 or TRBV6-3 and TRBJ1-2; the match to TRBD1 covers 8 bases. Sequencing was carried out using blood. CDR3 coding DNA: TGTGCCAGCAGTTTTGGACAGGGTAATGGCTACACCTTC. Its protein is CASSFGQGNGYTF.